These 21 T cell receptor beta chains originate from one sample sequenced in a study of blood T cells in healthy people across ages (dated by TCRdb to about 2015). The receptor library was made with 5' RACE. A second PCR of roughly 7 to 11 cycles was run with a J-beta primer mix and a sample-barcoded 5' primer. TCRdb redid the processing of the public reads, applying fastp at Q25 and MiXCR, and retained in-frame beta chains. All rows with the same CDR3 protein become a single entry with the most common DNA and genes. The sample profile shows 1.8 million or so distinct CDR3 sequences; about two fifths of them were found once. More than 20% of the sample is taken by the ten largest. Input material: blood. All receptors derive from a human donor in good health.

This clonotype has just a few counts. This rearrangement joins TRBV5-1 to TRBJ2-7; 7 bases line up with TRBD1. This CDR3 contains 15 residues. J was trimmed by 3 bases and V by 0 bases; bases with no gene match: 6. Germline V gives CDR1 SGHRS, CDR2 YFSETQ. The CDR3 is CASSLVGQMNYEQYF. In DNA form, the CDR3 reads TGCGCCAGCAGCTTGGTGGGACAGATGAACTACGAGCAGTACTTC.

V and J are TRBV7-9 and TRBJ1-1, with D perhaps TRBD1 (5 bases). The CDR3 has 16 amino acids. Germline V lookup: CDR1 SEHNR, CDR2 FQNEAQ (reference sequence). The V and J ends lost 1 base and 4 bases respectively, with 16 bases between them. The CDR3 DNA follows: TGTGCCAGCAGCTTAGGGGGGGTACGACTGGGCACTGAAGCTTTCTTT. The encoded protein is CASSLGGVRLGTEAFF.

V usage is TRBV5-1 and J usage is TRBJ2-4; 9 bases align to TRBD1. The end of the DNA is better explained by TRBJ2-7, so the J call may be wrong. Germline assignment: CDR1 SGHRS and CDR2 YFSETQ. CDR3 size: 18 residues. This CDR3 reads CASSVTGTGNIGAYEQYF. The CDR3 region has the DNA TGCGCCAGCAGCGTCACCGGGACAGGGAATATTGGGGCCTACGAGCAGTACTTC.

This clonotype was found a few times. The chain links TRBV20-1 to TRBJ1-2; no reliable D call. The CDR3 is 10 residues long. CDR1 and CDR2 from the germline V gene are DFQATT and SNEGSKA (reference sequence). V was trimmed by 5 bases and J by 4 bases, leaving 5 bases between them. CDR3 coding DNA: TGCAGTGCTGGGGTCTATGGCTACACCTTC. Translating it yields CSAGVYGYTF.

CDR3: CASSLNQGRETQYF. Written as DNA, the CDR3 is TGTGCCAGCAGCTTAAACCAGGGACGAGAGACCCAGTACTTC. V gene TRBV7-2 combines with J gene TRBJ2-5; TRBD1 or TRBD2 may be the D gene (5 bases each). Per the germline V gene, CDR1 is SGHTA and CDR2 is FQGNSA. Trimming took off 2 bases at V and 4 bases at J, with 11 bases between the two ends. This CDR3 contains 14 residues.

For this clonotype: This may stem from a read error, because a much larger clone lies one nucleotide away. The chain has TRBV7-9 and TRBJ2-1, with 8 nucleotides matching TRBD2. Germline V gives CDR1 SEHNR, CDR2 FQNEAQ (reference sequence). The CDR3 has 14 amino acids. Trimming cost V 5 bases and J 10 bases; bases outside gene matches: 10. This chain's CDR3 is CASSPSGGTYEQFF. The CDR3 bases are TGTGCCAGCAGCCCGAGCGGGGGTACCTACGAGCAGTTCTTC.

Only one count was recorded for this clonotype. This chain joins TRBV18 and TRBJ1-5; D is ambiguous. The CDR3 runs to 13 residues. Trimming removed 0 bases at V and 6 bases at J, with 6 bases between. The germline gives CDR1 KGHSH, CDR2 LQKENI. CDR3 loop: CASSPPSSQPQHF. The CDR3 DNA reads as TGTGCCAGCTCACCACCTTCTTCTCAGCCCCAGCATTTT.

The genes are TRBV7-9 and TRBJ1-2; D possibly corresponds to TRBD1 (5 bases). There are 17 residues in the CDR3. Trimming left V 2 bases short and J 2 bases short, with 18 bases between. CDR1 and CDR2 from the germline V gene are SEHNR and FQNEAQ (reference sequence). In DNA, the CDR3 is TGTGCCAGCAGCTTAAGGATCGGACAATTGGCGAACTATGGCTACACCTTC. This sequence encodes CASSLRIGQLANYGYTF.

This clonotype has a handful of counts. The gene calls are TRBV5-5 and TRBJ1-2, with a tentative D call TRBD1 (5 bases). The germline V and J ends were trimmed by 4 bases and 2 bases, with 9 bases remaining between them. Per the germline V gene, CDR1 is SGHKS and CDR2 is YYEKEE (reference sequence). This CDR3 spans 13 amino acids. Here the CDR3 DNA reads TGTGCCAGCAGCACGGACAAGAACTATGGCTACACCTTC. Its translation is CASSTDKNYGYTF.

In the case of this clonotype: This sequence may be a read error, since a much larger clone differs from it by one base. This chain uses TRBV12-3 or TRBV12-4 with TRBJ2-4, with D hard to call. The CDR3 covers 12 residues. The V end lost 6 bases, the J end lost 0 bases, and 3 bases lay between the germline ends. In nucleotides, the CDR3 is TGTGCCAGCAGGGTAGCCAAAAACATTCAGTACTTC. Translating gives CASRVAKNIQYF.

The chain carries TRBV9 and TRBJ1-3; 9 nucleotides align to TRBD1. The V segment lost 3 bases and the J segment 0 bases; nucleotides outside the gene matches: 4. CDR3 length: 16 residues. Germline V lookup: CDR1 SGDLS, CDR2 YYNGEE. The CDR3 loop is CASSEGQGFSGNTIYF. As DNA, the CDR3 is TGTGCCAGCAGCGAGGGACAGGGTTTCTCTGGAAACACCATATATTTT.

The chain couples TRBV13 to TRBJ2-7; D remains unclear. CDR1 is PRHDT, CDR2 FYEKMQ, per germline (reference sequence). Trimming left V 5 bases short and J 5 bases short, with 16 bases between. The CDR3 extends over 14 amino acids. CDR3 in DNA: TGTGCCAGCAGCCCCGCGACCGTTACCCACGAGCAGTACTTC. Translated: CASSPATVTHEQYF.

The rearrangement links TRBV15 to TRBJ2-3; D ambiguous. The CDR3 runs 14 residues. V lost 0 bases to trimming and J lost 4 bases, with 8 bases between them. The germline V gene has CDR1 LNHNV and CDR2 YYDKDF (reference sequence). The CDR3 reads CATSRDRWADTQYF. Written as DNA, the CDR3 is TGTGCCACCAGCAGAGATCGTTGGGCAGATACGCAGTATTTT.

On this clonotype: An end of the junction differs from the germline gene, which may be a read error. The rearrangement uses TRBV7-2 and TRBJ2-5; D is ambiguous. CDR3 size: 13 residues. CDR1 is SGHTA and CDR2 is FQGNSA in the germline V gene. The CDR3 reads CASSLSGQETRYF. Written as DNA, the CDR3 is TGTGCCAGCAGCTTAAGTGGCCAAGAGACCCGGTACTTC.

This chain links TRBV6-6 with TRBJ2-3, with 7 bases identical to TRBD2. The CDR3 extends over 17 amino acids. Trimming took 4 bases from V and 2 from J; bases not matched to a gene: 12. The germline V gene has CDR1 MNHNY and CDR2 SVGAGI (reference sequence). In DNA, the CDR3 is TGTGCCAGCAGTTTCCCTGGGGGGGGATCCTCCACAGATACGCAGTATTTT. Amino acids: CASSFPGGGSSTDTQYF.

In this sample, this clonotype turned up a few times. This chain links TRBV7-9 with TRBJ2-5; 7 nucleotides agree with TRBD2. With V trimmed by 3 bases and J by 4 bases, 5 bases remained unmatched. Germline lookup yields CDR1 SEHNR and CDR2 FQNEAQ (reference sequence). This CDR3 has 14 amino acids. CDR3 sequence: CASSLSGGPETQYF. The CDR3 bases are TGTGCCAGCAGCTTGTCGGGGGGTCCAGAGACCCAGTACTTC.

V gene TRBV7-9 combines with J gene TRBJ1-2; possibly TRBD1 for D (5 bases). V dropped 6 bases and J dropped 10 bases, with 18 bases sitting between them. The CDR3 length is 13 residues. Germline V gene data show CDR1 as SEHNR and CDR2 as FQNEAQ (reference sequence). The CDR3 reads CASRRWGSHYYTF. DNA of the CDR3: TGTGCCAGCAGGAGGTGGGGGAGCCATTACTACACCTTC.

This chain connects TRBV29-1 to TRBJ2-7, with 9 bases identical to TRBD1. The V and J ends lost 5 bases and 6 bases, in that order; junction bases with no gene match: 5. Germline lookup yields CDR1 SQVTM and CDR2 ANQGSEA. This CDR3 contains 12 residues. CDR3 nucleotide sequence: TGCAGCGTTAACAGGGGGCCATTCGAGCAGTACTTC. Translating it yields CSVNRGPFEQYF.

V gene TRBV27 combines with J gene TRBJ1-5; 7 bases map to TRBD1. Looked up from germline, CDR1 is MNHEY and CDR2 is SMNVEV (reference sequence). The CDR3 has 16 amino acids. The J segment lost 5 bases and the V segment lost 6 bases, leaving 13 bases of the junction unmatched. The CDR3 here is CASSPLPGQLDQPQHF. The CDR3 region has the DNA TGTGCCAGCAGCCCTCTGCCGGGACAGCTCGATCAGCCCCAGCATTTT.

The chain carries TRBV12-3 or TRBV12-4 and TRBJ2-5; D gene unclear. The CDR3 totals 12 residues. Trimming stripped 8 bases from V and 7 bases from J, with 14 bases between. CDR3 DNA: TGTGCCAGCGGGCCCGGTCCGGGGACCCAGTACTTC. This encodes CASGPGPGTQYF.

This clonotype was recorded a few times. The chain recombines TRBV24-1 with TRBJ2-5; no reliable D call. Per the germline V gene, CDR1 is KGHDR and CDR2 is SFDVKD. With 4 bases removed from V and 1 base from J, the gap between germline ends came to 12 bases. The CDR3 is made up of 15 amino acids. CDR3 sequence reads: CATSDRLGFQETQYF. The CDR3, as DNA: TGTGCCACCAGTGACCGTCTGGGGTTCCAAGAGACCCAGTACTTC.